This T cell receptor (beta chain) was observed in a study of identical twins. A single record per CDR3 protein comes from TCRdb applying MiXCR to the 5' RACE reads. The table records about 430,000 distinct CDR3 sequences, less than 20% of them present only once. A remark on this clonotype: Its antigen is still unknown.

Germline CDR1 reads SGHTA; CDR2 reads FQGNSA. The CDR3 is made up of 15 amino acids. Trimming removed 5 bases from V and 2 bases from J; junction bases left unmatched: 5. Study results and limitations: Invariant MAIT and iNKT cells are populations that could partly confound zero-insertion analyses. Memory repertoires lacked the insertion deficit that abundant cord blood beta clonotypes showed.

The sequence derives from a man aged 50-60 years in good health. The gene calls are TRBV7-2 and TRBJ2-7; 11 positions match TRBD2. The sample was naive T cells sorted from blood. The CDR3 coding sequence is TGTGCCAGCAGCGAAGTAGCGGGGGGGCCCTACGAGCAGTACTTC. As protein: CASSEVAGGPYEQYF.